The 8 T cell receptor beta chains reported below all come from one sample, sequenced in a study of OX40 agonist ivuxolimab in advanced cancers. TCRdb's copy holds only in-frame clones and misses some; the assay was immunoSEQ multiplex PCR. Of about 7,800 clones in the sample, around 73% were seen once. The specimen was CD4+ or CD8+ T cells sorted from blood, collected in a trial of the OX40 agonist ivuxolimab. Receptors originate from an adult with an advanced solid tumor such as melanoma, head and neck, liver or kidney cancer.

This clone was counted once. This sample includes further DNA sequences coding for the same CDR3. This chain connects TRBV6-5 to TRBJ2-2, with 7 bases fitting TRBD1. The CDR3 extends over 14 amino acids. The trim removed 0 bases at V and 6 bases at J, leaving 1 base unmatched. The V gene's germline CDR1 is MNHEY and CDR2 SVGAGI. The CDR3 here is CASSYSQGAGELFF. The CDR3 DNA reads TGTGCCAGCAGTTACTCGCAGGGGGCCGGGGAGCTGTTTTTT.

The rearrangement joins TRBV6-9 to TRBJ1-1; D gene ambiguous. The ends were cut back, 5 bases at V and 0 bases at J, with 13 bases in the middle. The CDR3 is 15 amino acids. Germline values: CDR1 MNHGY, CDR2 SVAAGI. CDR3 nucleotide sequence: TGTGCCAGCAGTCTGCCGCGGACGGTGAACACTGAAGCTTTCTTT. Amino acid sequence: CASSLPRTVNTEAFF.

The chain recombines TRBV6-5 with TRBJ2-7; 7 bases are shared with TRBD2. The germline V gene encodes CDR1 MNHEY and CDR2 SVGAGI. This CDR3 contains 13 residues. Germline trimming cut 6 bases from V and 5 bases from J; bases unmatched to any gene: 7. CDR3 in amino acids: CASSRQRGHEQYF. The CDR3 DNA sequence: TGTGCCAGCAGCCGACAGCGGGGCCACGAGCAGTACTTC.

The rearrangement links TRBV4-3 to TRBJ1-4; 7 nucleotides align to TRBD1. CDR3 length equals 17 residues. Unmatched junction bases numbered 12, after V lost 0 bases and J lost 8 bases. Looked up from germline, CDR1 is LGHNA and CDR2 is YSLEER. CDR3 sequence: CASSQDTGAWTGEKLFF. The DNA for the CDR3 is TGCGCCAGCAGCCAAGATACAGGGGCGTGGACGGGGGAAAAACTGTTTTTT.

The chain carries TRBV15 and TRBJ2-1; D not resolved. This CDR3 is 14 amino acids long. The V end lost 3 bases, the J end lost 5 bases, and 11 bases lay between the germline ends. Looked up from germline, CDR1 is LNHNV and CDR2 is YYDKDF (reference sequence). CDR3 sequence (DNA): TGTGCCACCAGCAGTTCGCTAGAGGACAATGAGCAGTTCTTC. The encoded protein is CATSSSLEDNEQFF.

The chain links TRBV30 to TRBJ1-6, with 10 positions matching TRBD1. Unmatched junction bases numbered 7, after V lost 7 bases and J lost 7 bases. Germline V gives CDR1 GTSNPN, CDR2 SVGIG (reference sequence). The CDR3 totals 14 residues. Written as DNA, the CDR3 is TGTGCCTACGACAGGGGGCTAGGAAATTCACCCCTCCACTTT. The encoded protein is CAYDRGLGNSPLHF.

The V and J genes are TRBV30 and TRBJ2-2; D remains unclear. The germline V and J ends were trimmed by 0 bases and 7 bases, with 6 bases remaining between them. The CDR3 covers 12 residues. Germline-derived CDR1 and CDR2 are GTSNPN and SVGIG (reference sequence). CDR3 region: CAWSVRSGELFF. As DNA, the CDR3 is TGTGCCTGGAGTGTACGGAGCGGGGAGCTGTTTTTT. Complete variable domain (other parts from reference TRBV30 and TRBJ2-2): SQTIHQWPATLVQPVGSPLSLECTVEGTSNPNLYWYRQAAGRGLQLLFYSVGIGQISSEVPQNLSASRPQDRQFILSSKKLLLSDSGFYLCAWSVRSGELFFGEGSRLTVL.

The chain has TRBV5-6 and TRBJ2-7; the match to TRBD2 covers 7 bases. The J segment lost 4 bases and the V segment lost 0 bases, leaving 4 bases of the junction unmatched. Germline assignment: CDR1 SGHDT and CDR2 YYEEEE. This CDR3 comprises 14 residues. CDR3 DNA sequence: TGTGCCAGCAGCTTGGGCGGGGGTAGTTACGAGCAGTACTTC. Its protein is CASSLGGGSYEQYF.